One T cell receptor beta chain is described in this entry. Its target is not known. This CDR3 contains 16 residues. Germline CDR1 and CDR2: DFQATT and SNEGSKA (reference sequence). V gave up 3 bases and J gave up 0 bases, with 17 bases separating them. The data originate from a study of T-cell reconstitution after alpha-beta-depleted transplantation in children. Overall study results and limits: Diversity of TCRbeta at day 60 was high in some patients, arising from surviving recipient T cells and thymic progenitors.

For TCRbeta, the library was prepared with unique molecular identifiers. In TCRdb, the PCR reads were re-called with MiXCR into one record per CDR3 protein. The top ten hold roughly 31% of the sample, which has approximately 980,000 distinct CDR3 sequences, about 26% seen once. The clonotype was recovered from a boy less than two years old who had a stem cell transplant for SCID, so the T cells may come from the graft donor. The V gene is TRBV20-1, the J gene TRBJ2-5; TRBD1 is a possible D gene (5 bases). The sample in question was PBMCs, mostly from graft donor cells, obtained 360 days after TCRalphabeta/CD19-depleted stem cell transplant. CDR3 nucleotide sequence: TGCAGTGCTAGTGTGGGCAGGGCCCCGTACCAAGAGACCCAGTACTTC. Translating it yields CSASVGRAPYQETQYF.